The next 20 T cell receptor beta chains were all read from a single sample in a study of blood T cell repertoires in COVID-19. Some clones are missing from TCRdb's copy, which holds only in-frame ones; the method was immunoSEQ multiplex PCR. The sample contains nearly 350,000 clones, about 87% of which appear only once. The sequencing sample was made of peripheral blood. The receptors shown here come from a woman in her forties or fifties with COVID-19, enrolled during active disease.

The CDR3 here is CASSIEKGSGQPQHF. CDR3 bases: TGTGCCAGTAGTATAGAGAAAGGGAGTGGACAGCCCCAGCATTTT. The rearrangement uses TRBV19 and TRBJ1-5; no reliable D call. Germline CDR1 LNHDA, CDR2 SQIVND (reference sequence). The CDR3 runs 15 residues. V lost 0 bases and J 7 bases, leaving 13 bases between the germline ends.

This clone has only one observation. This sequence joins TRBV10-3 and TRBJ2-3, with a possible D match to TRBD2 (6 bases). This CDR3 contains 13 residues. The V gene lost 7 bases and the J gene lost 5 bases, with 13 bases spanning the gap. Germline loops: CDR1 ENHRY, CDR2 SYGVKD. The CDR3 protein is CAIKGTELDTQYF. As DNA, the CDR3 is TGTGCCATCAAGGGGACTGAGCTAGATACGCAGTATTTT.

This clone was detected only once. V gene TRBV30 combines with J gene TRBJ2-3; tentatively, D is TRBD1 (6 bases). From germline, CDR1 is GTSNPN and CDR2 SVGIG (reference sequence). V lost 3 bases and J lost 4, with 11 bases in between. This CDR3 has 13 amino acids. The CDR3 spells CAWRNKGADTQYF. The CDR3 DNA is TGTGCCTGGAGGAATAAGGGGGCAGATACGCAGTATTTT.

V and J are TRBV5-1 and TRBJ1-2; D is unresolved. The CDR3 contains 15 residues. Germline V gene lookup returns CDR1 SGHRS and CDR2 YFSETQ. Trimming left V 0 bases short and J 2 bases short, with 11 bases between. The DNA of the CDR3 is TGCGCCAGCAGCTTGGCGGCAGGCGCCAACTATGGCTACACCTTC. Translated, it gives CASSLAAGANYGYTF.

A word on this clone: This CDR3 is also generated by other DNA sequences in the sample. The CDR3, as DNA: TGCGCCAGCAGCTTGGGCCAGGGGAACGAAAAACTGTTTTTT. Translated, it gives CASSLGQGNEKLFF. V gene TRBV5-1 combines with J gene TRBJ1-4; D is possibly TRBD1 (6 bases). Germline assignment: CDR1 SGHRS and CDR2 YFSETQ. V lost 0 bases to trimming and J lost 8 bases, with 11 bases between them. CDR3 length equals 14 residues. The full variable domain, with the rest looked up from reference TRBV5-1 and TRBJ1-4, is KAGVTQTPRYLIKTRGQQVTLSCSPISGHRSVSWYQQTPGQGLQFLFEYFSETQRNKGNFPGRFSGRQFSNSRSEMNVSTLELGDSALYLCASSLGQGNEKLFFGSGTQLSVL.

The CDR3 nucleotides read TGTGCCAGCAGCTTATCGCGGGGCTACACCTTC. It translates to CASSLSRGYTF. This chain links TRBV5-8 with TRBJ1-2; no firm D call. Trimming took 2 bases from V and 8 from J, leaving 7 bases between them. The germline V gene has CDR1 SGHTS and CDR2 YDEGEE. This CDR3 spans 11 amino acids.

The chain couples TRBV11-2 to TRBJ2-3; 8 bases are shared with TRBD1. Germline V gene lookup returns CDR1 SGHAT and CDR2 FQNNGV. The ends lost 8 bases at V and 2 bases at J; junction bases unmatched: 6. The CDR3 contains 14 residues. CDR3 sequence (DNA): TGTGCCAGCTCACAGGGGGTTATCACAGATACGCAGTATTTT. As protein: CASSQGVITDTQYF. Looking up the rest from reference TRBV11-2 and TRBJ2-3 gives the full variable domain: EAGVAQSPRYKIIEKRQSVAFWCNPISGHATLYWYQQILGQGPKLLIQFQNNGVVDDSQLPKDRFSAERLKGVDSTLKIQPAKLEDSAVYLCASSQGVITDTQYFGPGTRLTVL.

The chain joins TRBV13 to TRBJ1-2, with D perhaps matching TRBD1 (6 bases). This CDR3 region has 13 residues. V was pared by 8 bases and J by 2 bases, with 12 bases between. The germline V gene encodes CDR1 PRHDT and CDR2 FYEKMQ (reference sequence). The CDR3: CASLPTGNYGYTF. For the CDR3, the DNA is TGTGCCAGCCTACCCACAGGGAACTATGGCTACACCTTC.

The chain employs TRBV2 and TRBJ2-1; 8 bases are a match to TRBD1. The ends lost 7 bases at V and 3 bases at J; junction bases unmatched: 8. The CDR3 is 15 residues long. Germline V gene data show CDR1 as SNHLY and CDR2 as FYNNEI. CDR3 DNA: TGTGCCAGCACCCGGGAACAGGGGGGCTACAATGAGCAGTTCTTC. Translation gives CASTREQGGYNEQFF.

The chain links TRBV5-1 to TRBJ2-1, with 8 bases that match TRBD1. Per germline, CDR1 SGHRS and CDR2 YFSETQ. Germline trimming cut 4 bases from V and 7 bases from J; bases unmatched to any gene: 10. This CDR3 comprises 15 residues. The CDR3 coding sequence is TGCGCCAGCAGCGATTCCGGGACAGGTTTTAATGAGCAGTTCTTC. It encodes CASSDSGTGFNEQFF.

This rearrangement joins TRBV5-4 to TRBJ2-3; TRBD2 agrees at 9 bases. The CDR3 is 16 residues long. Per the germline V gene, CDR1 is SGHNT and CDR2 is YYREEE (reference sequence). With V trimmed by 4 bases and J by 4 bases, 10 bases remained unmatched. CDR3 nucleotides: TGTGCCAGCAGCCCAGGGCTAGCGGGACGCTCAGATACGCAGTATTTT. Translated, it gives CASSPGLAGRSDTQYF.

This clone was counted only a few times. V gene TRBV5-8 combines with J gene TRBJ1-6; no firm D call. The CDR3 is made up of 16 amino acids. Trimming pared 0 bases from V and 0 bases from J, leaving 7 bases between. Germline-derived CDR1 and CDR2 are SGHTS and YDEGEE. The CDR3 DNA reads TGTGCCAGCAGCTTGGGCGGGAGCTCCTATAATTCACCCCTCCACTTT. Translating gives CASSLGGSSYNSPLHF.

CDR3 DNA: TGTGCCAGCTCACCACCCGGACTAGTCGAGCAGTACTTC. Its protein product is CASSPPGLVEQYF. The gene calls are TRBV18 and TRBJ2-7; 7 bases align to TRBD2. The V gene's germline CDR1 is KGHSH and CDR2 LQKENI. CDR3 length equals 13 residues. The J segment lost 6 bases and the V segment lost 0 bases, leaving 2 bases of the junction unmatched.

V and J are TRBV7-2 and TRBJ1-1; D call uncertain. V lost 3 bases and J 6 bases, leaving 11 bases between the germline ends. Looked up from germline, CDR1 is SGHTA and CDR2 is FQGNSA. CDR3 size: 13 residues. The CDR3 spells CASSLVGKPEAFF. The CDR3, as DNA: TGTGCCAGCAGCTTGGTCGGGAAACCTGAAGCTTTCTTT.

For the CDR3, the DNA is TGTGCCAGCAGCATAGCGGGAGGGCCGGCAGATACGCAGTATTTT. It codes for CASSIAGGPADTQYF. The chain couples TRBV5-5 to TRBJ2-3; 11 nucleotides match TRBD2. There are 15 residues in the CDR3. V lost 4 bases to trimming and J lost 4 bases; unmatched junction nucleotides: 5. The germline V gene encodes CDR1 SGHKS and CDR2 YYEKEE (reference sequence).

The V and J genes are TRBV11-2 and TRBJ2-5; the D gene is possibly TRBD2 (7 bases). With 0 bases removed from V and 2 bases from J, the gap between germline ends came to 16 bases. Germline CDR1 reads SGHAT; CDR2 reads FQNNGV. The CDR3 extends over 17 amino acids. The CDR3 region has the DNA TGTGCCAGCAGCTTAGATGGGGGGGCCGTGGGGCAAGAGACCCAGTACTTC. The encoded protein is CASSLDGGAVGQETQYF.

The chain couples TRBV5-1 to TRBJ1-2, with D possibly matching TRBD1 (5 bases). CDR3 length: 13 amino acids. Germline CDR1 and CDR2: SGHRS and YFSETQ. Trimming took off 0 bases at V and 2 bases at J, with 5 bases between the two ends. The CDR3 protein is CASSLEGNYGYTF. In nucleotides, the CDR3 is TGCGCCAGCAGCTTGGAGGGGAACTATGGCTACACCTTC.

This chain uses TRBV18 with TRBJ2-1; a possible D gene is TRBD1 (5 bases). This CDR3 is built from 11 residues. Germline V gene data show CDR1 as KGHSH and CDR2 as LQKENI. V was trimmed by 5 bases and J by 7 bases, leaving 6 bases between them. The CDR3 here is CASSKGNEQFF. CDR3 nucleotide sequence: TGTGCCAGCTCAAAGGGGAATGAGCAGTTCTTC.

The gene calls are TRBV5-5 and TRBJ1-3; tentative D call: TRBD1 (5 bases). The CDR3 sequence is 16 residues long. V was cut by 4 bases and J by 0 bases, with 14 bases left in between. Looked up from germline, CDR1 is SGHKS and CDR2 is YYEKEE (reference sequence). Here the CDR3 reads CASSRQPEYSGNTIYF. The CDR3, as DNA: TGTGCCAGCAGCAGACAGCCAGAGTACTCTGGAAACACCATATATTTT.

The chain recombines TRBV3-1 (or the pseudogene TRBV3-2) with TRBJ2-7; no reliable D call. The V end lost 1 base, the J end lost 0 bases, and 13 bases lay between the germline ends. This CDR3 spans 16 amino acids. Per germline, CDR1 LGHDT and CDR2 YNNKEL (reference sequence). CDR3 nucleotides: TGTGCCAGCAGCCAAGGGAGCGTCTGGCCCTCCTACGAGCAGTACTTC. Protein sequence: CASSQGSVWPSYEQYF.